These 21 T cell receptor beta chains share one sample of origin, sequenced in a study of spatial heterogeneity in lung cancer. Specified time point: sample taken at primary tumor resection. From tumor, nontumor lung or frozen PBMC, whole RNA was taken unsorted for sequencing. TCRdb recomputed calls from the 5' RACE reads with MiXCR, one row per CDR3 protein. There are approximately 12,000 distinct CDR3 sequences in the sample; approximately 15% occur only once, and around 2.4% lies in the top ten. The sample consisted of PBMCs, taken at surgery. The receptors stem from a female donor with early-stage non-small cell lung cancer.

This clonotype is labeled medium-sized. CDR3 in DNA: TGCGCCAGCAGCTTGGTTTGGGGGAGAGGTACTGAAGCTTTCTTT. This codes for CASSLVWGRGTEAFF. This sequence joins TRBV5-1 and TRBJ1-1; weak D call: TRBD1 (5 bases). Trimming shortened V by 0 bases and J by 5 bases, and 14 bases separated the two germline ends. The CDR3 contains 15 residues. Germline V gives CDR1 SGHRS, CDR2 YFSETQ.

This clonotype was detected ten times or more. CDR3: CASSDLRLASRGYTF. The CDR3 nucleotides are TGTGCCAGCAGTGACCTTCGCCTGGCGTCTAGGGGCTACACCTTC. The chain carries TRBV2 and TRBJ1-2, with D unresolved. Germline V gives CDR1 SNHLY, CDR2 FYNNEI. The CDR3 length is 15 residues. V was pared by 3 bases and J by 8 bases, with 19 bases between.

This clonotype occurred many times. The chain joins TRBV5-6 to TRBJ2-2; no clear D gene. Germline CDR1 is SGHDT and CDR2 is YYEEEE. The CDR3 consists of 14 residues. Deletions cut 1 base from V and 3 bases from J, with 7 bases between. The CDR3 is CASSLFSDTGELFF. CDR3 in DNA: TGTGCCAGCAGCTTGTTCTCTGACACCGGGGAGCTGTTTTTT.

By share, this clonotype ranks as medium-sized (0.01 to 0.1%). This rearrangement joins TRBV29-1 to TRBJ1-2; 9 bases are shared with TRBD1. J lost 4 bases, V lost 6 bases, and 9 bases had no gene match. The CDR3 is 14 amino acids. Germline V CDR1 and CDR2: SQVTM, ANQGSEA. The CDR3 loop reads CSVKTGTGPYGYTF. Written as DNA, the CDR3 is TGCAGCGTGAAAACCGGGACAGGGCCCTATGGCTACACCTTC.

This clonotype is categorized as medium-sized. The chain employs TRBV5-5 and TRBJ1-4, with D possibly TRBD1 on 5 matching bases. Germline values: CDR1 SGHKS, CDR2 YYEKEE (reference sequence). CDR3 length: 16 residues. V was pared by 1 base and J by 2 bases, with 12 bases between. The CDR3 reads CASSLWWDGTNEKLFF. In DNA, the CDR3 is TGTGCCAGCAGCTTGTGGTGGGACGGCACTAATGAAAAACTGTTTTTT.

By frequency in the sample, this clonotype is medium-sized. This sequence joins TRBV7-9 and TRBJ2-7; 8 nucleotides align to TRBD1. Germline lookup yields CDR1 SEHNR and CDR2 FQNEAQ (reference sequence). With V trimmed by 3 bases and J by 11 bases, 12 bases remained unmatched. This CDR3 spans 14 amino acids. The chain's CDR3 is CASSFPGQASVEYF. The CDR3 region has the DNA TGTGCCAGCAGCTTCCCGGGACAGGCCTCTGTTGAGTACTTC.

The sample holds a few counts of this clonotype. The chain joins TRBV30 to TRBJ2-2; TRBD1 aligns across 11 bases. CDR1 is GTSNPN, CDR2 SVGIG, per germline (reference sequence). The length of the CDR3 is 15 residues. V dropped 4 bases and J dropped 7; count of bases not matched to a gene: 8. CDR3 region: CAWNRDRGAVGELFF. The CDR3 nucleotides read TGTGCCTGGAACCGGGACAGGGGGGCTGTCGGGGAGCTGTTTTTT.

The CDR3 coding sequence is TGCAGCGTTCGGGGCGGTTCCAGCACAGATACGCAGTATTTT. It codes for CSVRGGSSTDTQYF. The chain is built from TRBV29-1 and TRBJ2-3; D may match TRBD1 or TRBD2 (5 bases each). Trimming shortened V by 5 bases and J by 0 bases, and 12 bases separated the two germline ends. CDR3 length equals 14 residues. Germline CDR1 is SQVTM and CDR2 is ANQGSEA.

The V call is TRBV7-8, the J call TRBJ2-2; 9 nucleotides align to TRBD1. Germline V gives CDR1 SGHVS, CDR2 FQNEAQ. The CDR3 is 17 residues long. V lost 4 bases and J lost 3; bases outside the gene matches: 9. CDR3 sequence reads: CASSSSAGTGYTGELFF. The CDR3 nucleotides are TGTGCCAGCAGCTCCTCCGCAGGGACAGGGTACACCGGGGAGCTGTTTTTT.

This clonotype has at least ten counts. V usage is TRBV7-2 and J usage is TRBJ2-1; D is possibly TRBD1 (6 bases). Germline V gene data show CDR1 as SGHTA and CDR2 as FQGNSA. The CDR3 spans 12 residues. Trimming shortened V by 3 bases and J by 10 bases, and 10 bases separated the two germline ends. CDR3 in amino acids: CASSLDSKEQFF. The CDR3 DNA is TGTGCCAGCAGCTTGGACAGCAAAGAGCAGTTCTTC. Complete variable domain (other parts from reference TRBV7-2 and TRBJ2-1): GAGVSQSPSNKVTEKGKDVELRCDPISGHTALYWYRQSLGQGLEFLIYFQGNSAPDKSGLPSDRFSAERTGGSVSTLTIQRTQQEDSAVYLCASSLDSKEQFFGPGTRLTVL.

This clonotype was picked up many times. The chain has TRBV15 and TRBJ1-2; TRBD1 matches 8 bases. This CDR3 region has 14 residues. Germline CDR1 reads LNHNV; CDR2 reads YYDKDF (reference sequence). V gave up 8 bases and J gave up 2 bases; unmatched junction bases: 7. The CDR3 loop is CATQPWTGNYGYTF. As DNA, the CDR3 is TGTGCCACCCAGCCCTGGACAGGGAACTATGGCTACACCTTC.

About this clonotype itself: One end of the junction does not line up with germline, which may come from a read error. The chain employs TRBV7-7 and TRBJ2-2; D gene uncertain. This CDR3 comprises 13 residues. Germline loops: CDR1 SSHAT, CDR2 FNYEAQ (reference sequence). The CDR3 DNA reads TGTACCAGCAGCGAAGGATGGGCCGGGGAGCTGTTTTTT. It translates to CTSSEGWAGELFF.

By share of the sample, this clonotype is medium-sized (0.01 to 0.1%). The chain has TRBV18 and TRBJ2-1; D unresolved. CDR3 length: 13 residues. The germline V and J ends were trimmed by 5 bases and 5 bases, with 10 bases remaining between them. Germline CDR1 KGHSH, CDR2 LQKENI. The CDR3 loop reads CASSTGLNNEQFF. The CDR3 nucleotides read TGTGCCAGCTCAACGGGCCTGAACAATGAGCAGTTCTTC.

This clonotype is classed as medium-sized. The rearrangement uses TRBV6-5 and TRBJ2-7; D ambiguous. Trimming stripped 0 bases from V and 3 bases from J, with 21 bases between. The CDR3 consists of 18 residues. In germline, CDR1 is MNHEY, CDR2 SVGAGI. The CDR3 nucleotides are TGTGCCAGCAGTTACTCGATAAACCCGGCTAACCTAGTCTACGAGCAGTACTTC. This codes for CASSYSINPANLVYEQYF.

The chain recombines TRBV2 with TRBJ1-5, with D hard to call. In germline, CDR1 is SNHLY, CDR2 FYNNEI. The CDR3 length is 13 residues. V was pared by 3 bases and J by 2 bases, with 5 bases between. CDR3 sequence: CASSDSGNQPQHF. The DNA for the CDR3 is TGTGCCAGCAGTGACAGTGGCAATCAGCCCCAGCATTTT.

Within the sample, this clonotype is medium-sized. The V gene is TRBV28, the J gene TRBJ1-4; D not resolved. Germline V lookup: CDR1 MDHEN, CDR2 SYDVKM. The CDR3 runs to 15 residues. V gave up 4 bases and J gave up 1 base, with 10 bases separating them. CDR3 residues: CASSSGGRTNEKLFF. The CDR3 DNA is TGTGCCAGCAGTTCGGGAGGAAGAACTAATGAAAAACTGTTTTTT.

The V gene is TRBV3-1, the J gene TRBJ1-4; TRBD1 matches 8 bases. The germline CDR1 and CDR2 sequences are LGHDT and YNNKEL (reference sequence). CDR3 length: 16 amino acids. With 3 bases clipped from V and 5 bases from J, the junction kept 8 bases outside the gene matches. CDR3 DNA: TGTGCCAGCAGCCACGGACAGGGTGGATTGAATGAAAAACTGTTTTTT. Translated, it gives CASSHGQGGLNEKLFF.

This clonotype was counted only a few times. The chain links TRBV20-1 to TRBJ2-1; D remains ambiguous. The germline V and J ends were trimmed by 1 base and 9 bases, with 19 bases remaining between them. CDR1 and CDR2 from the germline V gene are DFQATT and SNEGSKA (reference sequence). The CDR3 extends over 15 amino acids. CDR3 sequence reads: CSARGPPSLRPEQFF. In DNA, the CDR3 is TGCAGTGCTAGAGGCCCCCCCTCCCTAAGGCCTGAGCAGTTCTTC.

In its sample, this clonotype is medium-sized (0.01 to 0.1%). The chain has TRBV5-1 and TRBJ2-7; possible D gene TRBD2, 6 bases. This CDR3 has 16 residues. Germline V gene data show CDR1 as SGHRS and CDR2 as YFSETQ. V was shortened by 4 bases and J by 5 bases, with 22 bases between the two germline ends. CDR3 in DNA: TGCGCCAGCAGCCTGGAGGGAGGTAACCTTCGGGACGAGCAGTACTTC. Its translation is CASSLEGGNLRDEQYF.

This clonotype showed up just a few times. The rearrangement links TRBV29-1 to TRBJ2-6; 9 bases line up with TRBD1. The CDR3 length is 19 residues. Per germline, CDR1 SQVTM and CDR2 ANQGSEA. With 7 bases clipped from V and 0 bases from J, the junction kept 16 bases outside the gene matches. CDR3 coding DNA: TGCAGCGCCGAGACGGGACAGGGCGGGGGAGTCTCTGGGGCCAACGTCCTGACTTTC. It translates to CSAETGQGGGVSGANVLTF. The full variable domain, rest sourced from reference TRBV29-1 and TRBJ2-6, is SAVISQKPSRDICQRGTSLTIQCQVDSQVTMMFWYRQQPGQSLTLIATANQGSEATYESGFVIDKFPISRPNLTFSTLTVSNMSPEDSSIYLCSAETGQGGGVSGANVLTFGAGSRLTVL.

This clonotype is judged medium-sized (0.01 to 0.1%). The chain recombines TRBV18 with TRBJ2-5; D not resolved. V was pared by 6 bases and J by 2 bases, with 7 bases between. The CDR3 covers 12 residues. Germline values: CDR1 KGHSH, CDR2 LQKENI. The CDR3 sequence: CASSPLQETQYF. The CDR3 DNA reads as TGTGCCAGCTCCCCCCTTCAAGAGACCCAGTACTTC.